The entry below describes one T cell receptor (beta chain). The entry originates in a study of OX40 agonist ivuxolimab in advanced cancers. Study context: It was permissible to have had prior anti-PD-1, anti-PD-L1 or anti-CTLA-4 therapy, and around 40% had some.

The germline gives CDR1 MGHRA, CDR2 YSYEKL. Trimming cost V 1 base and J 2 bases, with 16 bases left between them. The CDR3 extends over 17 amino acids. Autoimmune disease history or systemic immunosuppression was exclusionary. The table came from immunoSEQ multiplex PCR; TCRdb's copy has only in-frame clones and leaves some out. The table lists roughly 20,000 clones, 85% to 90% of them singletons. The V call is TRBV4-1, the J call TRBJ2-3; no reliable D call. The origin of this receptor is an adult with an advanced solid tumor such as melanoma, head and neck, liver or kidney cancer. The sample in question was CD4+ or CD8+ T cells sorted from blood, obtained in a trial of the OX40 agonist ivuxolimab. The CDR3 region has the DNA TGCGCCAGCAGCCAAGTGTCCCAAACAACGTTCACAGATACGCAGTATTTT. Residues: CASSQVSQTTFTDTQYF.